This entry describes one T cell receptor (beta chain). The sample belongs to a study of cytomegalovirus exposure and HLA in healthy donors. The CDR3 is 12 amino acids. Germline CDR1 is WNHNN and CDR2 is SYGVQD (reference sequence). J was trimmed by 9 bases and V by 7 bases; bases with no gene match: 5. 13 Jbeta primers and 60 Vbeta primers were used for the PCR. Method: immunoSEQ multiplex PCR; TCRdb's copy keeps in-frame clones and lacks some. Here the sample spans roughly 100,000 clones, under 80% being singletons. There were likely unrecorded immune exposures, though donors were nominally healthy when sampled.

V is TRBV10-1 and J is TRBJ2-1, with 8 nucleotides matching TRBD2. Sequencing was done on a sample of PBMCs. The sequence came from a woman aged 50 to 65 in good health and CMV-seropositive. The CDR3 here is CASIAGTTEQFF. Written as DNA, the CDR3 is TGCGCCAGCATAGCGGGGACTACTGAGCAGTTCTTC.